The entry below gives a single T cell receptor beta chain sequence along with its context. The data derive from a study of blood T cell repertoires in COVID-19. Germline values: CDR1 SGDLS, CDR2 YYNGEE. There are 15 residues in the CDR3. Losses at the gene ends were 0 bases for V and 4 bases for J; bases not matched to a gene: 2. Those enrolled in Seattle joined during active infection and were followed longitudinally afterward. Source study methods: Reference gene primer amplification in the assay estimated nucleated cell counts. Assay used: immunoSEQ multiplex PCR; TCRdb lists only in-frame clones, some missing. The V and J calls and clone size are taken from that table; D and trimming were inferred from the DNA. This table has about 180,000 clones, more than 75% appearing once.

This rearrangement joins TRBV9 to TRBJ1-3; TRBD1 aligns across 9 bases. This receptor was obtained from a person aged 70 to 85 with COVID-19, enrolled during active disease. The sequenced sample was peripheral blood. CDR3 amino acids: CASSVEDRGGNTIYF. The CDR3 DNA is TGTGCCAGCAGCGTAGAGGACAGGGGAGGAAACACCATATATTTT.